This entry lists 3 T cell receptor beta chains sequenced from one sample in a study of blood T cell repertoires in COVID-19. Here immunoSEQ multiplex PCR was the method, and the copy in TCRdb shows in-frame clones only, minus some. The sample lists over 150,000 clones, roughly 84% occurring once. The specimen was peripheral blood. The receptors stem from a man younger than 35 with active or convalescent COVID-19.

The chain couples TRBV6-6 to TRBJ2-7; 8 bases match TRBD2. The CDR3 runs 14 residues. The junction had 5 bases not matched to a gene; V was cut back by 5 bases and J by 2 bases. Germline values: CDR1 MNHNY, CDR2 SVGAGI (reference sequence). The CDR3 sequence is CASSDGGGTYEQYF. CDR3 coding DNA: TGTGCCAGCAGTGACGGGGGGGGGACCTACGAGCAGTACTTC.

V is TRBV6-1 and J is TRBJ2-1; D is ambiguous. The CDR3 loop spans 15 amino acids. Germline V CDR1 and CDR2: MNHNS, SASEGT. V was cut by 3 bases and J by 1 base, with 10 bases left in between. The CDR3 sequence: CASSDGGRSYNEQFF. CDR3 DNA sequence: TGTGCCAGCAGTGACGGTGGTAGATCCTACAATGAGCAGTTCTTC.

The rearrangement uses TRBV6-1 and TRBJ1-5; TRBD1 agrees at 9 bases. This CDR3 comprises 14 residues. The ends lost 5 bases at V and 6 bases at J; junction bases unmatched: 5. CDR1 and CDR2 from the germline V gene are MNHNS and SASEGT. CDR3 DNA sequence: TGTGCCAGCAGTTCCCGGGACAGGGTTCAGCCCCAGCATTTT. This encodes CASSSRDRVQPQHF.